This T cell receptor beta chain appears in the sequencing data of a study of neurological immune-mediated disorders. Study-wide points: Because no CDR3 amino acid sequences were shared across subjects by expanded clones, private repertoires were suggested in all groups. HTLV-1-associated myelopathy displayed the greatest TCR clonal expansion, and multiple sclerosis exhibited the smallest, lower than that of healthy controls.

This clonotype was seen many times. Antigen specificity is unknown. The cDNA was generated by 5'RACE with 10-nucleotide random UMIs. TCRdb re-called the 5' RACE reads through MiXCR, storing one row per CDR3 protein. The table shows approximately 30,000 distinct CDR3 sequences, with around 16% occurring only once. The CDR3 has 15 amino acids. Germline CDR1 is SGHRS and CDR2 is YFSETQ. Losses at the gene ends were 1 base for V and 15 bases for J; bases not matched to a gene: 9. The sequenced sample was PBMCs. This chain links TRBV5-1 with TRBJ2-1, with TRBD2 matching over 14 bases. The TCR sequence derives from a man in his 70s in good health. The CDR3 nucleotides are TGCGCCAGCAGCTTGACCGGGACTAGCGGGAGCGGGGGGTTCTTC. This sequence encodes CASSLTGTSGSGGFF.